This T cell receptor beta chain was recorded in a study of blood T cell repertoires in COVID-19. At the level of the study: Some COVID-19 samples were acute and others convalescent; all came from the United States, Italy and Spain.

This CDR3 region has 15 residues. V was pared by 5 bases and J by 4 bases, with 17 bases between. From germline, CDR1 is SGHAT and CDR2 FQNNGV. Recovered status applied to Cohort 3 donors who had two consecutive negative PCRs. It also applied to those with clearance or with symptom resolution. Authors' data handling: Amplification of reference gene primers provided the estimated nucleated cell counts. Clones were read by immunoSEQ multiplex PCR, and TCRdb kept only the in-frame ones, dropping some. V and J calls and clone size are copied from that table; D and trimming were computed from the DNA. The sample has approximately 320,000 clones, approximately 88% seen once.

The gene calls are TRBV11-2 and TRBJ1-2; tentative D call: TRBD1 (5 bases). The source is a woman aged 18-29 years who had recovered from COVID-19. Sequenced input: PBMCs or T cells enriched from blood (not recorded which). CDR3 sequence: CASSIQRGSIYGYTF. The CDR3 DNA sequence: TGTGCCAGCAGCATCCAGCGGGGCAGCATCTATGGCTACACCTTC.